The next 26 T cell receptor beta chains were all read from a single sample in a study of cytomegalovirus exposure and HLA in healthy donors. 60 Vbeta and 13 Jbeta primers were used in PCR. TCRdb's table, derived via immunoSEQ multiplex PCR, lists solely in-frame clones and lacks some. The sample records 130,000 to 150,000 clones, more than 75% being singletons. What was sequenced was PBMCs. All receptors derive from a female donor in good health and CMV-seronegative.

The CDR3 DNA sequence: TGTGCCAGCAGCTTAAAGGTGGGGGGACGGGCTTTCTTT. It encodes CASSLKVGGRAFF. This chain joins TRBV11-2 and TRBJ1-1, with D possibly being TRBD1 (5 bases). The V gene's germline CDR1 is SGHAT and CDR2 FQNNGV. V lost 2 bases to trimming and J lost 11 bases, with 15 bases between them. The CDR3 spans 13 residues. The whole variable domain, remainder taken from reference TRBV11-2 and TRBJ1-1, is EAGVAQSPRYKIIEKRQSVAFWCNPISGHATLYWYQQILGQGPKLLIQFQNNGVVDDSQLPKDRFSAERLKGVDSTLKIQPAKLEDSAVYLCASSLKVGGRAFFGQGTRLTVV.

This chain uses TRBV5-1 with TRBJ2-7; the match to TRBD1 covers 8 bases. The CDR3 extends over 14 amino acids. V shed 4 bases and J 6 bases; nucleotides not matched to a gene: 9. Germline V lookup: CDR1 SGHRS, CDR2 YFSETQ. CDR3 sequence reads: CASSQTTGVGEQYF. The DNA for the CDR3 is TGCGCCAGCAGCCAAACGACAGGGGTGGGCGAGCAGTACTTC.

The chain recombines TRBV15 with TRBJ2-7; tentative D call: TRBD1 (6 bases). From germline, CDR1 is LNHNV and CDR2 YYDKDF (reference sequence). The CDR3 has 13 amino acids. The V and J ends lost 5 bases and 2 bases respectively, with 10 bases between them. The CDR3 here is CATSARGTYEQYF. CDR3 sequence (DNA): TGTGCCACCAGCGCCAGGGGTACCTACGAGCAGTACTTC.

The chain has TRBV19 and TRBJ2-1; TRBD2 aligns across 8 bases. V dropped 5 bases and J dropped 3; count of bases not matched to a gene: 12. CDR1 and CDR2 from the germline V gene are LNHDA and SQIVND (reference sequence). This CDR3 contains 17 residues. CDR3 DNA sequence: TGTGCCAGTAGTTCCCATGAGGCGGGAGGATTCTACAATGAGCAGTTCTTC. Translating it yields CASSSHEAGGFYNEQFF. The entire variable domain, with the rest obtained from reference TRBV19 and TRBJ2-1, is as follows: DGGITQSPKYLFRKEGQNVTLSCEQNLNHDAMYWYRQDPGQGLRLIYYSQIVNDFQKGDIAEGYSVSREKKESFPLTVTSAQKNPTAFYLCASSSHEAGGFYNEQFFGPGTRLTVL.

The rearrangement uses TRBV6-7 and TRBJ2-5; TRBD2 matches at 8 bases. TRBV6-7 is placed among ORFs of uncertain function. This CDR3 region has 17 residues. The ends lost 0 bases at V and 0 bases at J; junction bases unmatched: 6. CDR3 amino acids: CASSYSSGSKYQETQYF. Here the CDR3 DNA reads TGTGCCAGCAGTTACTCGAGCGGGAGCAAGTACCAAGAGACCCAGTACTTC.

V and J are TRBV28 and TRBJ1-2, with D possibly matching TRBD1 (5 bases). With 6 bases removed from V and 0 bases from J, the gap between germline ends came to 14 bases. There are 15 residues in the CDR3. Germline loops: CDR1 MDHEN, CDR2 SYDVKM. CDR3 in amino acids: CASSLGGPANYGYTF. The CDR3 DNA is TGTGCCAGCAGCCTGGGGGGTCCAGCTAACTATGGCTACACCTTC.

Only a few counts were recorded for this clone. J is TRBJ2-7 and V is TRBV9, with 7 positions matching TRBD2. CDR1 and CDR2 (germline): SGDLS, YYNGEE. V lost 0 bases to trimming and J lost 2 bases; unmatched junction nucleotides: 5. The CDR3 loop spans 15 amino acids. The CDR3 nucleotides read TGTGCCAGCAGCGTAGCCGGGACTACCGCCTACGAGCAGTACTTC. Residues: CASSVAGTTAYEQYF.

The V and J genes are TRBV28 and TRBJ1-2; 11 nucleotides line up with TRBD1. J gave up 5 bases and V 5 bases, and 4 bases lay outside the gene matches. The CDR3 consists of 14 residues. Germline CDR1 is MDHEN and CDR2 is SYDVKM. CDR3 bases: TGTGCCAGCAGTCGCGGGACAGGGGGTTATGGCTACACCTTC. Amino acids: CASSRGTGGYGYTF.

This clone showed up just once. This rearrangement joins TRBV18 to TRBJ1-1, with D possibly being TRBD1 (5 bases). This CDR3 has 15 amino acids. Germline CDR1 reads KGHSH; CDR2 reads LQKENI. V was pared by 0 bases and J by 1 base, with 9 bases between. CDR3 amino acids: CASSPPGTWNTEAFF. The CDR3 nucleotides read TGTGCCAGCTCACCACCTGGGACTTGGAACACTGAAGCTTTCTTT. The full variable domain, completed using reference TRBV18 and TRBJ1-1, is NAGVMQNPRHLVRRRGQEARLRCSPMKGHSHVYWYRQLPEEGLKFMVYLQKENIIDESGMPKERFSAEFPKEGPSILRIQQVVRGDSAAYFCASSPPGTWNTEAFFGQGTRLTVV.

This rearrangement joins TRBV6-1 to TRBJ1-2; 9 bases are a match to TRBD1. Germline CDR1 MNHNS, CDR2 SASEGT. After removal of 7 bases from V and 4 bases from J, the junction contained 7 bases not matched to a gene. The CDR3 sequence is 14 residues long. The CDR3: CASITGGSGYGYTF. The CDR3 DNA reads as TGTGCCAGCATCACAGGGGGCTCTGGCTATGGCTACACCTTC.

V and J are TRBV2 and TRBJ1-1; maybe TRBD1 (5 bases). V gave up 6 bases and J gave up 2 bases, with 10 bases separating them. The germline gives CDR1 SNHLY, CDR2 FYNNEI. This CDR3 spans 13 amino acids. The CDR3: CASRSDRNTEAFF. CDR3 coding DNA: TGTGCCAGCAGGTCCGACAGAAACACTGAAGCTTTCTTT. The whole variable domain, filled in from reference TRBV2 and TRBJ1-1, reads EPEVTQTPSHQVTQMGQEVILRCVPISNHLYFYWYRQILGQKVEFLVSFYNNEISEKSEIFDDQFSVERPDGSNFTLKIRSTKLEDSAMYFCASRSDRNTEAFFGQGTRLTVV.

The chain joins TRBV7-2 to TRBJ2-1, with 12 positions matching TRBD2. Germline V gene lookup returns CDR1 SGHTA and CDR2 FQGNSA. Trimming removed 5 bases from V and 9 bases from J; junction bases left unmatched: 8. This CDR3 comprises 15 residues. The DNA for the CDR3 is TGTGCCAGCAGCGCCCTAGCGGGGGGGCTTTTTGAGCAGTTCTTC. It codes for CASSALAGGLFEQFF.

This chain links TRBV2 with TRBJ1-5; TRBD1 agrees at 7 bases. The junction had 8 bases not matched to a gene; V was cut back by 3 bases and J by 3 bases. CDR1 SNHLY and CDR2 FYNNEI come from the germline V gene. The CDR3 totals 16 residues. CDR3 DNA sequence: TGTGCCAGCAGTGAGAACAGGGGAACCATCAATCAGCCCCAGCATTTT. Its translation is CASSENRGTINQPQHF.

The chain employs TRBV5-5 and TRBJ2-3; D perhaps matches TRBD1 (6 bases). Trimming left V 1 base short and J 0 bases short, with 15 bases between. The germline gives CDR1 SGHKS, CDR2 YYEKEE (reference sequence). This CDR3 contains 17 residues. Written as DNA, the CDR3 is TGTGCCAGCAGCTTGATCTTGTCAGGGGTGAGCACAGATACGCAGTATTTT. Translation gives CASSLILSGVSTDTQYF.

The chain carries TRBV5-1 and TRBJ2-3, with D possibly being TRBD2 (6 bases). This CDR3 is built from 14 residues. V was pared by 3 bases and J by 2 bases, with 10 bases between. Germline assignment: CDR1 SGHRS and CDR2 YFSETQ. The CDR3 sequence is CASSSREHTDTQYF. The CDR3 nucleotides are TGCGCCAGCAGCTCCCGGGAGCACACAGATACGCAGTATTTT.

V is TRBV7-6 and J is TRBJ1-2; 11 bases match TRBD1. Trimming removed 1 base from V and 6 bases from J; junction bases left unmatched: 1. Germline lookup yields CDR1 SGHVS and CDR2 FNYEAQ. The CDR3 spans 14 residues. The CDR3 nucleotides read TGTGCCAGCAGCTTAGAGGACAGGGGGCATGGCTACACCTTC. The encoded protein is CASSLEDRGHGYTF.

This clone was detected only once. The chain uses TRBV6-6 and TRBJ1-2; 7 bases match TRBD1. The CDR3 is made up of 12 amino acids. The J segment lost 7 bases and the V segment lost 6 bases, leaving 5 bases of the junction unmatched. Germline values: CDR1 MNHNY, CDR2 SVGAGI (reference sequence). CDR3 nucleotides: TGTGCCAGCAGCCGGGGACAGTCTGGCTACACCTTC. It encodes CASSRGQSGYTF.

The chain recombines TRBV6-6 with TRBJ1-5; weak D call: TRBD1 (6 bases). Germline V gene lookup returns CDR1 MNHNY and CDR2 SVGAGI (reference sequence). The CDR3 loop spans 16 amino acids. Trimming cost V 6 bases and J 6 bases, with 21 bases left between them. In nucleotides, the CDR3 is TGTGCCAGCAGCTCCCGGGGGGGGGCCCCGGGTCAGCCCCAGCATTTT. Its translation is CASSSRGGAPGQPQHF.

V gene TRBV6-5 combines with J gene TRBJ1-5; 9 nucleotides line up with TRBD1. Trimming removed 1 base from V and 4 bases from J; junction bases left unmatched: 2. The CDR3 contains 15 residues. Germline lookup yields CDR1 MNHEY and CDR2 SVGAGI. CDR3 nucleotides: TGTGCCAGCAGTTACTGGGACAGGGTTAATCAGCCCCAGCATTTT. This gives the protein CASSYWDRVNQPQHF.

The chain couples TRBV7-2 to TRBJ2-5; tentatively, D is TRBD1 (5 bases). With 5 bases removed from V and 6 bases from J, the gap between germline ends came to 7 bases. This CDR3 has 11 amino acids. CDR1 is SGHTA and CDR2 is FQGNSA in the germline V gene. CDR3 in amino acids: CASSQGKTQYF. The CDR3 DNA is TGTGCCAGCAGCCAGGGAAAGACCCAGTACTTC.

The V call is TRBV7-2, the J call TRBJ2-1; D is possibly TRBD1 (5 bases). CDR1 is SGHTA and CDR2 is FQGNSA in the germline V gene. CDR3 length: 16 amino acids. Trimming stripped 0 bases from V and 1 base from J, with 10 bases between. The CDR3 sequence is CASSLALGVSYNEQFF. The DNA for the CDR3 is TGTGCCAGCAGCTTAGCGCTAGGGGTGTCCTACAATGAGCAGTTCTTC.

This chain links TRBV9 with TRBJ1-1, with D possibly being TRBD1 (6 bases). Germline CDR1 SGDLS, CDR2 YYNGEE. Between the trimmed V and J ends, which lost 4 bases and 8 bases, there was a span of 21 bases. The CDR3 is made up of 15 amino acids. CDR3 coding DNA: TGTGCCAGCAGCACCACTGGGGGGGCAACACCAGAAGCTTTCTTT. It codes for CASSTTGGATPEAFF.

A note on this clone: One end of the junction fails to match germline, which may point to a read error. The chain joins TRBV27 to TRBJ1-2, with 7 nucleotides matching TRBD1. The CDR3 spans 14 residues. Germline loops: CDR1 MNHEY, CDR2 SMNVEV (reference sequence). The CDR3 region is CASSLWQGVYGYPF. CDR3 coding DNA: TGTGCCAGCAGTTTATGGCAGGGGGTCTATGGCTACCCCTTC.

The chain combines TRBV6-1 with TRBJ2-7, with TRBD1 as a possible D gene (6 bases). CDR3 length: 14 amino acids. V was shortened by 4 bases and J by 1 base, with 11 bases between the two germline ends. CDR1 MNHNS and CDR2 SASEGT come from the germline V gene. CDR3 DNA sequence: TGTGCCAGCAGTGCTCGGACAGTTTCCTACGAGCAGTACTTC. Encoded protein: CASSARTVSYEQYF.

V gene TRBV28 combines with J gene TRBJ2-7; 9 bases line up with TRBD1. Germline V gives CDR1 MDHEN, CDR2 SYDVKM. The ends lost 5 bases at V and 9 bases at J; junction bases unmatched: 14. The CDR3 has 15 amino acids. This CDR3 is CASSGPGTGYAGQYF. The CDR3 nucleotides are TGTGCCAGCAGTGGCCCCGGGACAGGGTATGCCGGGCAGTACTTC.

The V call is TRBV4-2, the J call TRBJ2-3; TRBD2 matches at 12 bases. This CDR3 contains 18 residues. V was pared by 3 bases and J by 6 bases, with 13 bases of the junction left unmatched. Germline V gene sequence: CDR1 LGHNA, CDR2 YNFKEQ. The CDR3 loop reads CASSQPGLAGVPTDTQYF. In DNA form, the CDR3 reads TGTGCCAGCAGCCAGCCGGGACTAGCGGGCGTCCCCACGGATACGCAGTATTTT.